The TCR beta chain described here comes from a study of blood T cell repertoires in COVID-19. Study-wide context: Donors in the United States, Italy and Spain gave samples during acute or convalescent COVID-19. The cDNA or gDNA used as material had been derived from T cells, B-cell-depleted T cells, or PBMCs.

Germline lookup yields CDR1 LNHDA and CDR2 SQIVND (reference sequence). The V and J ends lost 0 bases and 5 bases, in that order; junction bases with no gene match: 3. CDR3 length: 15 amino acids. This clone was seen a single time. Original methodology: Amplification of reference gene primers was used by the study to estimate nucleated cell counts. Some clones are missing from TCRdb's copy, which holds only in-frame ones; the method was immunoSEQ multiplex PCR. Clone size and V and J calls were adopted from that table, with D and trimming inferred from the DNA. The table records 380,000 or so clones, 80% to 90% of them present only once.

The rearrangement joins TRBV19 to TRBJ2-3, with 9 bases lining up with TRBD2. The sequenced sample consisted of peripheral blood. The TCR comes from a man aged 40-49 years with acute or convalescent COVID-19. The CDR3 spells CASSIDSGSEDTQYF. For the CDR3, the DNA is TGTGCCAGTAGTATAGATAGCGGGAGCGAAGATACGCAGTATTTT.